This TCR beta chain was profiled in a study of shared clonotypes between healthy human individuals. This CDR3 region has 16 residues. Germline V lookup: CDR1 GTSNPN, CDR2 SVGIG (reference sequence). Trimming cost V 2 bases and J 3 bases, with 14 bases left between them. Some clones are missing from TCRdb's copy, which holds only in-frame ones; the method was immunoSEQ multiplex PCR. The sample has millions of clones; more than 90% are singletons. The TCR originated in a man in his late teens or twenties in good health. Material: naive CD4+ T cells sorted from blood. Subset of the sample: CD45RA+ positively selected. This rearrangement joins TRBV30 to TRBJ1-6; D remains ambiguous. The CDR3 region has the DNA TGTGCCTGGAGTCGACTACACGATAACTATAATTCACCCCTCCACTTT. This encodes CAWSRLHDNYNSPLHF.